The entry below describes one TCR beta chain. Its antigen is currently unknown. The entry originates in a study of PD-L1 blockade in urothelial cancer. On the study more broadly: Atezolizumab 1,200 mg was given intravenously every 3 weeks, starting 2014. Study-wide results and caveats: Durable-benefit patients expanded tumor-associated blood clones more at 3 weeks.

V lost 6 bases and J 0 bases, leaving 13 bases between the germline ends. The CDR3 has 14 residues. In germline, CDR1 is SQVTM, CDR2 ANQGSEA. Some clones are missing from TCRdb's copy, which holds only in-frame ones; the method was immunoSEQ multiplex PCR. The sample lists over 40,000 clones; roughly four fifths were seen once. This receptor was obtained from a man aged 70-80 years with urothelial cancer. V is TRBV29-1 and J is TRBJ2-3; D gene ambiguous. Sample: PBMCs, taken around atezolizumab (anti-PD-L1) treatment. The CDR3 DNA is TGCAGCGTCGACCCGGGTCAAAGCACAGATACGCAGTATTTT. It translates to CSVDPGQSTDTQYF.